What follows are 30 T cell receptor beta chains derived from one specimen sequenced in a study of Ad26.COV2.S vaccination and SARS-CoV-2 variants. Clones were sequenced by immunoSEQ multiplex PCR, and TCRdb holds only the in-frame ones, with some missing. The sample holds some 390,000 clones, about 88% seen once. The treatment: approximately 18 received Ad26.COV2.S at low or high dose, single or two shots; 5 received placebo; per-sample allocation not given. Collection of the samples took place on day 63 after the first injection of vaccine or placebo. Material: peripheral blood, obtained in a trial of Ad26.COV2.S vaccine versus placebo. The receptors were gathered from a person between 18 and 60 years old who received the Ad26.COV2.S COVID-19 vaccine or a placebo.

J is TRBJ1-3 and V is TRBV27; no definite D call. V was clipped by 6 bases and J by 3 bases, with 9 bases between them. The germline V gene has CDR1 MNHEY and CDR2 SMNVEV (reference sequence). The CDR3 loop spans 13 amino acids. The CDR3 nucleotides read TGTGCCAGCAGGGCAAACAGTGGAAACACCATATATTTT. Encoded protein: CASRANSGNTIYF.

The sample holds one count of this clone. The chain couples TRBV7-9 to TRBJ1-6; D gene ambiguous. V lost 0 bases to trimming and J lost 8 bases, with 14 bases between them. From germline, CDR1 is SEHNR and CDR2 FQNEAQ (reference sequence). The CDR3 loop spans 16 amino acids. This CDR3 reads CASSLAAGGRYSPLHF. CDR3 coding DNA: TGTGCCAGCAGCTTAGCGGCTGGCGGCCGGTATTCACCCCTCCACTTT. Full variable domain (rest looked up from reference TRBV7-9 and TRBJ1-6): DTGVSQNPRHKITKRGQNVTFRCDPISEHNRLYWYRQTLGQGPEFLTYFQNEAQLEKSRLLSDRFSAERPKGSFSTLEIQRTEQGDSAMYLCASSLAAGGRYSPLHFGNGTRLTVT.

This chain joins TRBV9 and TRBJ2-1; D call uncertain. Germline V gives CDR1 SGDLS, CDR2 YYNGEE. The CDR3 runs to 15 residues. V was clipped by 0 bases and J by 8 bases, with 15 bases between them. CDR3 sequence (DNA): TGTGCCAGCAGCGTAGAGGGCAGAACCTGGGATGAGCAGTTCTTC. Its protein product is CASSVEGRTWDEQFF. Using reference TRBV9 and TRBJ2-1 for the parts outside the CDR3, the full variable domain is DSGVTQTPKHLITATGQRVTLRCSPRSGDLSVYWYQQSLDQGLQFLIQYYNGEERAKGNILERFSAQQFPDLHSELNLSSLELGDSALYFCASSVEGRTWDEQFFGPGTRLTVL.

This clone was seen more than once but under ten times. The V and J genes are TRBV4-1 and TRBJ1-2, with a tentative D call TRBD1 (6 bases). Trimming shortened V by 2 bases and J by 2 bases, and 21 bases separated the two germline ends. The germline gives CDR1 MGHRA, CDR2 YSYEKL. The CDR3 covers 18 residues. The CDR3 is CASSQTLGRGRGNYGYTF. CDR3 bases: TGCGCCAGCAGCCAAACCCTTGGTAGGGGGAGAGGGAACTATGGCTACACCTTC.

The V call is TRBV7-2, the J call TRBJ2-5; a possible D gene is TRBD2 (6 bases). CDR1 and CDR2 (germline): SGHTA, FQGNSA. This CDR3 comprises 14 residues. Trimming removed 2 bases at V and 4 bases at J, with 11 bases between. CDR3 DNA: TGTGCCAGCAGCTTAAATGCGGGGTTAGAGACCCAGTACTTC. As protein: CASSLNAGLETQYF.

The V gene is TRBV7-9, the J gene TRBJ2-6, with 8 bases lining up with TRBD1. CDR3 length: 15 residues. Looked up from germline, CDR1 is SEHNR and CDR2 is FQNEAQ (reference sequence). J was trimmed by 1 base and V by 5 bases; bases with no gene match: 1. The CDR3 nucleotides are TGTGCCAGCAGCGGACAGGGTTCTGGGGCCAACGTCCTGACTTTC. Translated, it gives CASSGQGSGANVLTF. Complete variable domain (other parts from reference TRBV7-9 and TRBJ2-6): DTGVSQNPRHKITKRGQNVTFRCDPISEHNRLYWYRQTLGQGPEFLTYFQNEAQLEKSRLLSDRFSAERPKGSFSTLEIQRTEQGDSAMYLCASSGQGSGANVLTFGAGSRLTVL.

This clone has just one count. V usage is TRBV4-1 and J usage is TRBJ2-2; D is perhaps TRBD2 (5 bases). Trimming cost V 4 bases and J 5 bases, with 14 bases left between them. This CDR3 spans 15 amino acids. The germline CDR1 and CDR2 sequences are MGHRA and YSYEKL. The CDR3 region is CASSRASPGTGELFF. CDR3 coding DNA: TGCGCCAGCAGCCGTGCCTCCCCGGGGACCGGGGAGCTGTTTTTT.

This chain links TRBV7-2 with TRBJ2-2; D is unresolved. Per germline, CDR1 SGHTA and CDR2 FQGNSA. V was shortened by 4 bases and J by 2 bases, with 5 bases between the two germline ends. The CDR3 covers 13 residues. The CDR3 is CASSSRNTGELFF. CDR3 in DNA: TGTGCCAGCAGCTCCCGTAACACCGGGGAGCTGTTTTTT.

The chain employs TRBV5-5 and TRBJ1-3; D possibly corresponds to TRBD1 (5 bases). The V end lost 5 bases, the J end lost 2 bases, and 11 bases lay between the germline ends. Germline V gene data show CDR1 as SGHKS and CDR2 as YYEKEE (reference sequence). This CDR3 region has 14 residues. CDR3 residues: CASRKTETGNTIYF. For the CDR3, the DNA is TGTGCCAGCAGAAAGACAGAGACTGGAAACACCATATATTTT.

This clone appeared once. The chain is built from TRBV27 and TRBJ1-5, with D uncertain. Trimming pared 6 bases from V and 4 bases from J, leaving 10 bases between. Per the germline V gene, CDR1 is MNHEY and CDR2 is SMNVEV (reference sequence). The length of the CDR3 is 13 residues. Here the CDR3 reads CASSPWVNQPQHF. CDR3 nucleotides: TGTGCCAGCAGCCCTTGGGTGAATCAGCCCCAGCATTTT.

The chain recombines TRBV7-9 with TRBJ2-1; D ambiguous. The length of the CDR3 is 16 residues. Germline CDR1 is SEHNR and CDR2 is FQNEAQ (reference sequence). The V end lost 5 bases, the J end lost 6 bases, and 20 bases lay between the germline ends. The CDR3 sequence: CASSPTDGPAGNEQFF. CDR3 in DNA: TGTGCCAGCAGCCCGACGGATGGACCGGCAGGCAATGAGCAGTTCTTC. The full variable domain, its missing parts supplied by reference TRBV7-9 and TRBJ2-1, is DTGVSQNPRHKITKRGQNVTFRCDPISEHNRLYWYRQTLGQGPEFLTYFQNEAQLEKSRLLSDRFSAERPKGSFSTLEIQRTEQGDSAMYLCASSPTDGPAGNEQFFGPGTRLTVL.

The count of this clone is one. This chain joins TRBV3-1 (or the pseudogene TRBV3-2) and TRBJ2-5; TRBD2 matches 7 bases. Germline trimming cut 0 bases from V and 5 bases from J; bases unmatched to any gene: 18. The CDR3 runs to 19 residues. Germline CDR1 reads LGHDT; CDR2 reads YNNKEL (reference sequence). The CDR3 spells CASSQDPKSGVVSEETQYF. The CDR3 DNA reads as TGTGCCAGCAGCCAAGATCCAAAGAGCGGGGTTGTGTCTGAGGAGACCCAGTACTTC.

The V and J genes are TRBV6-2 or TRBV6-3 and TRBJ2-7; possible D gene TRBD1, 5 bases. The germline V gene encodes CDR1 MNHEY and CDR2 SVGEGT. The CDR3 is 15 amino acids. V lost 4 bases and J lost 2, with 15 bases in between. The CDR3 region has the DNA TGTGCCAGCAGTTTTCGCAGGGAAGGCACCTACGAGCAGTACTTC. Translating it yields CASSFRREGTYEQYF.

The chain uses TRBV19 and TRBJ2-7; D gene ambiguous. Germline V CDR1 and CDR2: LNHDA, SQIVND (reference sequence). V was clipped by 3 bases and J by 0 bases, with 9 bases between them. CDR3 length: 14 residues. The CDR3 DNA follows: TGTGCCAGTAGTATTCGACGGAGCTCCTACGAGCAGTACTTC. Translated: CASSIRRSSYEQYF.

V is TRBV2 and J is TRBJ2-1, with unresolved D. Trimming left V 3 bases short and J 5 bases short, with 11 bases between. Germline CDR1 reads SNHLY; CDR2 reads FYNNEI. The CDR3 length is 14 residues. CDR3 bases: TGTGCCAGCAGTGAGCTCCGCCCAGACAATGAGCAGTTCTTC. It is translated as CASSELRPDNEQFF.

The CDR3 loop is CASSPPGLAGGQGTDTQYF. Written as DNA, the CDR3 is TGTGCCAGCAGCCCCCCGGGACTAGCGGGGGGGCAGGGCACAGATACGCAGTATTTT. The chain carries TRBV6-2 or TRBV6-3 and TRBJ2-3, with TRBD2 identical over 16 bases. This CDR3 is 19 amino acids long. The junction had 10 bases not matched to a gene; V was cut back by 6 bases and J by 1 base. The germline CDR1 and CDR2 sequences are MNHEY and SVGEGT.

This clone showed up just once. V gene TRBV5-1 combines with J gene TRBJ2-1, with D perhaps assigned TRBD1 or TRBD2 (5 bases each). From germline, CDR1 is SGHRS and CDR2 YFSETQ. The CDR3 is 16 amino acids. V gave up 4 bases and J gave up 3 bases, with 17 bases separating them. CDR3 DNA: TGCGCCAGCAGCCCCCTCGTGGGGGTTGGCTACAATGAGCAGTTCTTC. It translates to CASSPLVGVGYNEQFF.

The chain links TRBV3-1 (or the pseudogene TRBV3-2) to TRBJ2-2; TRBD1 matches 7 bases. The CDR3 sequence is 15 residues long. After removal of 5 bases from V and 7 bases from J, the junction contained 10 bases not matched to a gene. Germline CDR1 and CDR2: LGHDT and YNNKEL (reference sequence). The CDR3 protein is CASSTATGQVGELFF. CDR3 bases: TGTGCCAGCAGCACAGCGACAGGGCAGGTCGGGGAGCTGTTTTTT.

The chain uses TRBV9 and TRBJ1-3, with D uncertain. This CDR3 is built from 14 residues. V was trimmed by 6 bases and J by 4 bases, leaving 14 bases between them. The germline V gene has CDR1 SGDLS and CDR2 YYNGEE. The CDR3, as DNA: TGTGCCAGCACCCTAGGGCGCGCAGGAAACACCATATATTTT. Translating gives CASTLGRAGNTIYF.

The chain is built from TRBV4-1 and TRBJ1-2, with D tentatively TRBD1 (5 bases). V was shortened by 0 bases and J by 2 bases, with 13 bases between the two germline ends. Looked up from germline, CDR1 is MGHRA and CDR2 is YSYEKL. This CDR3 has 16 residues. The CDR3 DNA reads TGCGCCAGCAGCCAAGATCAGGGAAACACCAACTATGGCTACACCTTC. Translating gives CASSQDQGNTNYGYTF.

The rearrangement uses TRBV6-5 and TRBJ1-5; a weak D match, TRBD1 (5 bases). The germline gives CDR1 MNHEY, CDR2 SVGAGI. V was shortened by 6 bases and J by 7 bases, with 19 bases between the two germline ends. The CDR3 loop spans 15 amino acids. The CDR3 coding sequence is TGTGCCAGCAGACCGGGTCCGGGGGTCGGGCAGCCCCAGCATTTT. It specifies CASRPGPGVGQPQHF.

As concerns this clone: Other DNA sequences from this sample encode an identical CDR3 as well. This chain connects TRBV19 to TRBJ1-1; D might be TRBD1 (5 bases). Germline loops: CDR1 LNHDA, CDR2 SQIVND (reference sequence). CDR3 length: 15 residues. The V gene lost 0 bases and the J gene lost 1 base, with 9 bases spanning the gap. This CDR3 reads CASSIDLGGNTEAFF. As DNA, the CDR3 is TGTGCCAGTAGTATAGACCTCGGGGGGAACACTGAAGCTTTCTTT.

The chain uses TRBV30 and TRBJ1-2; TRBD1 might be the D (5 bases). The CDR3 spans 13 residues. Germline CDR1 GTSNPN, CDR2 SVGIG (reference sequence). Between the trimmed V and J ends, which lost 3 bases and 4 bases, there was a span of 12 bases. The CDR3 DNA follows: TGTGCCTGGAGGTGGAAGGGGAGCTATGGCTACACCTTC. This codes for CAWRWKGSYGYTF.

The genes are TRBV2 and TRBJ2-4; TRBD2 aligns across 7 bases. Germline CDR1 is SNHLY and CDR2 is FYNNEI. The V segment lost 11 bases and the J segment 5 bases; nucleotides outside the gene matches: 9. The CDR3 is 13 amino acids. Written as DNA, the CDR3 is TGTGCCGGAACCGGGGGGATCCAAAACATTCAGTACTTC. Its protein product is CAGTGGIQNIQYF.

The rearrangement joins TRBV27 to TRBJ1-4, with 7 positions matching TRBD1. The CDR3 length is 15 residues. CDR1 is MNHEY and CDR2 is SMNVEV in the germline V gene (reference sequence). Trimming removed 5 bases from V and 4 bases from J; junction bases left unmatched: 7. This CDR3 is CASSPDRAYNEKLFF. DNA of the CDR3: TGTGCCAGCAGTCCCGACAGGGCATATAATGAAAAACTGTTTTTT.

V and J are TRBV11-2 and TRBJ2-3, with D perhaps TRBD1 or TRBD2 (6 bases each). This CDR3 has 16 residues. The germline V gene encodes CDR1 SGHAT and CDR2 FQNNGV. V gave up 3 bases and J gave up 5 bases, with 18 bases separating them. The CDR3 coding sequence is TGTGCCAGCAGCTTGAGTTTTTCCGGGGGACAAGATACGCAGTATTTT. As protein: CASSLSFSGGQDTQYF. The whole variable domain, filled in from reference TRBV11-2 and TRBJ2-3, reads EAGVAQSPRYKIIEKRQSVAFWCNPISGHATLYWYQQILGQGPKLLIQFQNNGVVDDSQLPKDRFSAERLKGVDSTLKIQPAKLEDSAVYLCASSLSFSGGQDTQYFGPGTRLTVL.

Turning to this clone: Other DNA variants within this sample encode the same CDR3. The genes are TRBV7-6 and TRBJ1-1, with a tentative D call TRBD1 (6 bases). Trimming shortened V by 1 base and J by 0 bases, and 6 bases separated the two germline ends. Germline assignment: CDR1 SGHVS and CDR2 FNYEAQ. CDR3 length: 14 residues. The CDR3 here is CASSLGQVNTEAFF. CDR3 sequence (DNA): TGTGCCAGCAGCTTAGGACAGGTGAACACTGAAGCTTTCTTT.

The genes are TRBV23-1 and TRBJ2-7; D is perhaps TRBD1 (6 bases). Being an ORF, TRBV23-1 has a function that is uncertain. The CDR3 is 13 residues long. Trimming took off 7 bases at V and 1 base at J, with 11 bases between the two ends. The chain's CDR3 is CASKLQGSYEQYF. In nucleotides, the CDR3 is TGCGCCAGCAAGCTTCAGGGGTCCTACGAGCAGTACTTC.

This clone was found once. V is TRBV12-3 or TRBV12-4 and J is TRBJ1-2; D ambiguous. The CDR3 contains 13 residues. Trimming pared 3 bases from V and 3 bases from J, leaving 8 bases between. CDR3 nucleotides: TGTGCCAGCAGTTTTGGTCAGCACTATGGCTACACCTTC. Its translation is CASSFGQHYGYTF.

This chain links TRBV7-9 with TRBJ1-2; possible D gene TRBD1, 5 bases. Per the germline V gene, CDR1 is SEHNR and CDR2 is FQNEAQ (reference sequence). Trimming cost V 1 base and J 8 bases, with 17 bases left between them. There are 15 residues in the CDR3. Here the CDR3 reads CASSLGGGTGRGYTF. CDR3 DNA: TGTGCCAGCAGCTTAGGCGGTGGAACAGGCAGGGGCTACACCTTC. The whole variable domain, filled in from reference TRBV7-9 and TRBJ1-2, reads DTGVSQNPRHKITKRGQNVTFRCDPISEHNRLYWYRQTLGQGPEFLTYFQNEAQLEKSRLLSDRFSAERPKGSFSTLEIQRTEQGDSAMYLCASSLGGGTGRGYTFGSGTRLTVV.